This T cell receptor beta chain comes out of a study of cytomegalovirus exposure and HLA in healthy donors. The CDR3 loop spans 14 amino acids. Trimming took 1 base from V and 9 from J; bases not matched to a gene: 4. The germline V gene encodes CDR1 SGHTA and CDR2 FQGNSA. On this clone itself: What it recognizes is unknown.

PCR amplification relied on 60 Vbeta primers (plus 13 Jbeta primers). Libraries were prepared by immunoSEQ multiplex PCR; TCRdb keeps only in-frame clonotypes and omits some of them. This specimen shows 60,000 to 90,000 clones; the ten leading clones hold about 5%. Whole-study results and caveats: It was only CMV serostatus that was available as immune exposure information. When analyzed later, a missense DCLRE1C variant was found to be linked to TCR beta V- and J-gene trimming.

This TCR came from a woman aged 40 to 50 in good health and CMV-seropositive. Source material: PBMCs. The rearrangement links TRBV7-2 to TRBJ2-1, with TRBD2 identical over 9 bases. The DNA for the CDR3 is TGTGCCAGCAGCTTAGGGGGCGGGAGGGGTGAGCAGTTCTTC. This gives the protein CASSLGGGRGEQFF.